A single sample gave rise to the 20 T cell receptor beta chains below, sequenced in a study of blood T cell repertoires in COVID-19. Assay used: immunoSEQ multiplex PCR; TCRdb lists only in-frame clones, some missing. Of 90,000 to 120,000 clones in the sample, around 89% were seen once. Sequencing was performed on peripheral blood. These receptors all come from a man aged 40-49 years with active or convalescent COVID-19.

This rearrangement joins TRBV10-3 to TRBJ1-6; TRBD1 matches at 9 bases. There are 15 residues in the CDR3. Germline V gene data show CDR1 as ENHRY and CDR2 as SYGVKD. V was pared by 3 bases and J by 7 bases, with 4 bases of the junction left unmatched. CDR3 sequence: CAISDRDRANSPLHF. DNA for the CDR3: TGTGCCATCAGTGATCGGGACAGGGCGAATTCACCCCTCCACTTT.

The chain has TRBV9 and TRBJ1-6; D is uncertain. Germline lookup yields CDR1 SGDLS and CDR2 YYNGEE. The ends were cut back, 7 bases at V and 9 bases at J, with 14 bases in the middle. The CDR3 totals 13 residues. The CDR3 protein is CASSPASGSPLHF. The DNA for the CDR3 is TGTGCCAGCTCGCCCGCATCAGGTTCACCCCTCCACTTT.

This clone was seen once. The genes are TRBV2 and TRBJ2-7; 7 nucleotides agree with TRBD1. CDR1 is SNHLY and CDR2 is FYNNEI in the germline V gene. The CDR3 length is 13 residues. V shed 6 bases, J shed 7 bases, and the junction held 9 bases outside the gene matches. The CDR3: CASSPDRAQEQYF. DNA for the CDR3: TGTGCCAGCAGCCCCGACAGGGCCCAAGAGCAGTACTTC.

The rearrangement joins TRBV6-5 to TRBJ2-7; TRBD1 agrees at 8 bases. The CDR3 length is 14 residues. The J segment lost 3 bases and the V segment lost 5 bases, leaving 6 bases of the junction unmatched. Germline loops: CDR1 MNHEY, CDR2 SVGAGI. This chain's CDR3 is CASSRGTGSYEQYF. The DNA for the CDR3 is TGTGCCAGCAGTCGCGGGACAGGCAGCTACGAGCAGTACTTC.

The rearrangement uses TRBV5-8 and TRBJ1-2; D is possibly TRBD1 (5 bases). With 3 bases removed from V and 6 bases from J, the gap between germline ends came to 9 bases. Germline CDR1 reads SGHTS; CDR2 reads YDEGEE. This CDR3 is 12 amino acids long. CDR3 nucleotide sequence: TGTGCCAGCAGCTCAGGGTTCGATGGCTACACCTTC. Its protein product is CASSSGFDGYTF.

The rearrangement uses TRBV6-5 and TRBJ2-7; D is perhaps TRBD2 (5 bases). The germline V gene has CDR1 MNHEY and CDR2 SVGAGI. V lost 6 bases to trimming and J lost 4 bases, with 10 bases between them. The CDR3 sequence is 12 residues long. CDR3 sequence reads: CASRGGRYEQYF. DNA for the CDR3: TGTGCCAGCAGAGGAGGCAGATACGAGCAGTACTTC.

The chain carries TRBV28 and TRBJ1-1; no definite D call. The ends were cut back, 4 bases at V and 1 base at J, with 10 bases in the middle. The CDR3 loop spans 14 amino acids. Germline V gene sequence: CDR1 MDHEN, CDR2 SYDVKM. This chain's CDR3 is CASSSWGGNTEAFF. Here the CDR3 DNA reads TGTGCCAGCAGTTCTTGGGGAGGGAACACTGAAGCTTTCTTT.

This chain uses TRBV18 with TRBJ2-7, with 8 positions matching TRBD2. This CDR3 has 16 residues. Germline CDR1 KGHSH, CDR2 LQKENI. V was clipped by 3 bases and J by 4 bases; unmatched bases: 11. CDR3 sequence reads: CASSPPMAGGEYEQYF. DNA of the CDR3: TGTGCCAGCTCACCCCCCATGGCGGGAGGAGAATACGAGCAGTACTTC.

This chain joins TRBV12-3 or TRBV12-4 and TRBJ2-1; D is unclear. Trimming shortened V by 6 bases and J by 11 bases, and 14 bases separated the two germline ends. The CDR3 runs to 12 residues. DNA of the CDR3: TGTGCCAGCAGCCCAGACGGCGGTAAGCAGTTCTTC. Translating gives CASSPDGGKQFF.

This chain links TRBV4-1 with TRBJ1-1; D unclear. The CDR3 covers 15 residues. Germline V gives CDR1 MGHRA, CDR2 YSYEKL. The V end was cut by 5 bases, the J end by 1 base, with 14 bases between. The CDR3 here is CASSYRWAENTEAFF. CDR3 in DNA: TGCGCCAGCAGCTACCGGTGGGCAGAGAACACTGAAGCTTTCTTT.

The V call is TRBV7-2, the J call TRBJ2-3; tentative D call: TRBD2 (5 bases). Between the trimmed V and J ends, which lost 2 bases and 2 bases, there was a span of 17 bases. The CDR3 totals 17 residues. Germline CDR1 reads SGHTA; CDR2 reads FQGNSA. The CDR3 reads CASSLWSGKLNTDTQYF. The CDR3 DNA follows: TGTGCCAGCAGCTTATGGTCCGGGAAGCTAAACACAGATACGCAGTATTTT.

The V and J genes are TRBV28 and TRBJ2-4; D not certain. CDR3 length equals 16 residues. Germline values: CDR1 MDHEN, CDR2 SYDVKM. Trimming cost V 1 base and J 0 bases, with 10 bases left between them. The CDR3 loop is CASSLFGELAKNIQYF. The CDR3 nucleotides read TGTGCCAGCAGTTTATTCGGAGAACTAGCCAAAAACATTCAGTACTTC.

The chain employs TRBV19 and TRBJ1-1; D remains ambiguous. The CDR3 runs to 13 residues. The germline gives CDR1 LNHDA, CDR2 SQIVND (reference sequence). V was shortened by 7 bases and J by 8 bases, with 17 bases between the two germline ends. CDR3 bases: TGTGCCAGTACTAGGCGGGCCATTCAGGAAGCTTTCTTT. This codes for CASTRRAIQEAFF.

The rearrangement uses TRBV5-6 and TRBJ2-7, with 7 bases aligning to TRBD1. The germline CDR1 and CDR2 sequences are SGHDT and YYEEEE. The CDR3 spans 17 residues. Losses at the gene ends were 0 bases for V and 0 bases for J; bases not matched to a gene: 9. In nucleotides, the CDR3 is TGTGCCAGCAGCTTGGGCCTGGGACAGTTAAGCTCCTACGAGCAGTACTTC. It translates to CASSLGLGQLSSYEQYF.

CDR3 region: CSVEGAGRTNVLTF. For the CDR3, the DNA is TGCAGCGTCGAGGGGGCGGGTCGGACCAACGTCCTGACTTTC. V is TRBV29-1 and J is TRBJ2-6, with TRBD1 matching 7 bases. The length of the CDR3 is 14 residues. CDR1 is SQVTM and CDR2 is ANQGSEA in the germline V gene. J gave up 8 bases and V 6 bases, and 10 bases lay outside the gene matches.

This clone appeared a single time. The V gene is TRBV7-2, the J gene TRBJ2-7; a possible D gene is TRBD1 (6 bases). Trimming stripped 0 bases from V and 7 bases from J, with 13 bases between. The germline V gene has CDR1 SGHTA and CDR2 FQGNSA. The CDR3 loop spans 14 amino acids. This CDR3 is CASSLALQGVEQYF. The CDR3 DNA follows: TGTGCCAGCAGCTTAGCGTTACAGGGCGTGGAGCAGTACTTC.

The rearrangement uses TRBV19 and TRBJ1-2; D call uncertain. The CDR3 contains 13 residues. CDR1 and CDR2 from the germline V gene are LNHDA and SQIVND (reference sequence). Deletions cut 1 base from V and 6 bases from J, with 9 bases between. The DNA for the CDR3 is TGTGCCAGTAGTATAGGAGGGTCCAATGGCTACACCTTC. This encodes CASSIGGSNGYTF.

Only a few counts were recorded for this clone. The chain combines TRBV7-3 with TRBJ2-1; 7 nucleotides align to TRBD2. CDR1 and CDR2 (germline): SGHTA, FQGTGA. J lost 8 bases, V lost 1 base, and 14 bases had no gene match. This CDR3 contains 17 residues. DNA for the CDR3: TGTGCCAGCAGCTTAAGGTTCTCGGCGGGAGAGGCTGATGAGCAGTTCTTC. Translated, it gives CASSLRFSAGEADEQFF.

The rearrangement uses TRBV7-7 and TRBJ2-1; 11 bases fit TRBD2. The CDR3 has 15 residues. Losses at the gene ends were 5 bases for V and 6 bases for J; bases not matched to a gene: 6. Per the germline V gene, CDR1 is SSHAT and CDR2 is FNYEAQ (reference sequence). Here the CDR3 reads CASSRLAGPFNEQFF. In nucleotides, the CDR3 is TGTGCCAGCAGCCGACTAGCGGGACCTTTCAATGAGCAGTTCTTC.

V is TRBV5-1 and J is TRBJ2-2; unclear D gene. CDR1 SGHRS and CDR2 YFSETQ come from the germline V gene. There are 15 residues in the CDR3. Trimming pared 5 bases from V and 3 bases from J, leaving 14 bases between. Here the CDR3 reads CASRVRVSDTGELFF. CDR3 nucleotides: TGCGCCAGCAGAGTTAGAGTGAGCGACACCGGGGAGCTGTTTTTT. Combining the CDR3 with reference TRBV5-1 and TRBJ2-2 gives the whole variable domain KAGVTQTPRYLIKTRGQQVTLSCSPISGHRSVSWYQQTPGQGLQFLFEYFSETQRNKGNFPGRFSGRQFSNSRSEMNVSTLELGDSALYLCASRVRVSDTGELFFGEGSRLTVL.